Listed below are T cell receptor beta chains from one sample, sequenced in a study of blood T cell repertoires in COVID-19. Generated by immunoSEQ multiplex PCR, the TCRdb table keeps only in-frame clones and is missing some. The sample yields some 220,000 clones, roughly 84% seen once. Source material: peripheral blood. The receptors come from a woman aged 55-69 years with acute or convalescent COVID-19. CDR3s include the opening cysteine and the closing phenylalanine or tryptophan. D genes are given only for firm matches. Part of the rows lack a size; the others show once, few, many or a class for expanded clones.

>TRBV18|TRBJ1-2|-|14|-
CASSPLDIAYGYTF
TGTGCCAGCTCCCCTTTGGACATTGCCTATGGCTACACCTTC
>TRBV19|TRBJ1-6|-|21|-
CASSIDGYPPKRDTYNSPLHF
TGTGCCAGTAGTATAGATGGTTACCCGCCGAAGAGGGACACCTATAATTCACCCCTCCACTTT
>TRBV3-1/TRBV3-2|TRBJ2-5|-|15|TRBD1
CASSQPDRGRVAQYF
TGTGCCAGCAGCCAACCGGACAGGGGGCGAGTGGCCCAGTACTTC
>TRBV11-2|TRBJ2-7|-|14|-
CASSLRSGTYEQYF
TGTGCCAGCAGCTTAAGGTCAGGAACTTACGAGCAGTACTTC
>TRBV7-8|TRBJ2-3|-|16|TRBD2
CASSLAARGDTDTQYF
TGTGCCAGCAGCTTAGCTGCGCGGGGGGACACAGATACGCAGTATTTT
>TRBV28|TRBJ1-2|-|13|TRBD1
CASSAGQGYGYTF
TGTGCCAGCAGTGCCGGACAGGGCTATGGCTACACCTTC
>TRBV9|TRBJ2-1|-|15|TRBD2
CASSGGPGGYNEQFF
TGTGCCAGCAGCGGAGGGCCGGGGGGATACAATGAGCAGTTCTTC
>TRBV5-1|TRBJ2-5|-|14|-
CASNSGANQETQYF
TGCGCCAGCAACAGCGGAGCGAATCAAGAGACCCAGTACTTC
>TRBV7-2|TRBJ1-1|-|14|TRBD1
CASSSRQGSTEAFF
TGTGCCAGCAGCTCTAGACAGGGGTCCACTGAAGCTTTCTTT
>TRBV2|TRBJ1-4|-|14|-
CASRYRVENEKLFF
TGTGCCAGCAGGTACAGGGTGGAGAATGAAAAACTGTTTTTT
>TRBV3-1/TRBV3-2|TRBJ1-2|-|13|-
CASSQGTVMGYTF
TGTGCCAGCAGCCAAGGGACAGTGATGGGCTACACCTTC
>TRBV7-2|TRBJ2-2|-|13|-
CASRYSGNGELFF
TGTGCCAGCAGATATTCGGGGAACGGGGAGCTGTTTTTT
>TRBV5-3|TRBJ1-1|-|15|TRBD1
CARSLKDRGNTEAFF
TGTGCCAGAAGCTTGAAGGACAGGGGAAACACTGAAGCTTTCTTT
>TRBV5-1|TRBJ2-5|-|14|TRBD1
CASSSRQGPETQYF
TGCGCCAGCAGCTCTCGACAGGGGCCAGAGACCCAGTACTTC
>TRBV12-3/TRBV12-4|TRBJ1-2|-|13|-
CASSLSRYYGYTF
TGTGCCAGCAGTTTGTCCCGGTACTATGGCTACACCTTC
>TRBV9|TRBJ1-4|-|14|TRBD1
CASSRQGTDEKLFF
TGTGCCAGCAGCAGACAGGGGACTGATGAAAAACTGTTTTTT
>TRBV15|TRBJ2-1|once|11|-
CATGADNEQFF
TGTGCCACCGGGGCCGACAATGAGCAGTTCTTC
>TRBV19|TRBJ2-2|-|15|TRBD1
CASSRQGGYTGELFF
TGTGCCAGTAGTCGACAGGGTGGTTACACCGGGGAGCTGTTTTTT
>TRBV11-2|TRBJ2-7|-|18|-
CASSLIGIGGGPSYEQYF
TGTGCCAGCAGCTTGATAGGGATAGGGGGGGGCCCCTCCTACGAGCAGTACTTC
>TRBV15|TRBJ1-2|-|15|TRBD1
CATSREQGADYGYTF
TGTGCCACCAGCAGGGAACAGGGGGCAGACTATGGCTACACCTTC
>TRBV9|TRBJ1-5|-|15|TRBD1
CASSVGAGGDQPQHF
TGTGCCAGCAGCGTAGGGGCAGGGGGCGATCAGCCCCAGCATTTT
>TRBV2|TRBJ1-1|-|12|-
CASQADFVEAFF
TGTGCCAGCCAGGCAGATTTTGTTGAAGCTTTCTTT
>TRBV15|TRBJ1-1|-|15|-
CATSRARTSGTEAFF
TGTGCCACCAGCAGAGCCAGGACATCTGGCACTGAAGCTTTCTTT
>TRBV4-3|TRBJ1-6|-|16|-
CASSQDLGTGWPSLHF
TGCGCCAGCAGCCAAGATCTCGGTACGGGTTGGCCTTCCCTCCACTTT
>TRBV5-4|TRBJ1-4|-|15|TRBD1
CASSPRQGGNEKLFF
TGTGCCAGCAGCCCGAGACAGGGGGGAAATGAAAAACTGTTTTTT
>TRBV7-3|TRBJ2-3|-|16|TRBD2
CASSPGTSGVTDTQYF
TGTGCCAGCAGCCCTGGGACTAGCGGGGTCACAGATACGCAGTATTTT
>TRBV7-9|TRBJ2-7|-|17|-
CASSFGSSTGFPYEQYF
TGTGCCAGCAGCTTCGGATCCTCCACGGGTTTCCCCTACGAGCAGTACTTC
>TRBV19|TRBJ1-3|-|14|TRBD1
CASKAGGAGNTIYF
TGTGCCAGTAAAGCAGGGGGCGCTGGAAACACCATATATTTT
>TRBV7-8|TRBJ1-5|few|13|-
CASSSQPGQPQHF
TGTGCCAGCAGCTCCCAACCCGGTCAGCCCCAGCATTTT
>TRBV7-9|TRBJ1-2|-|14|TRBD1
CASSYAGTGYGYTF
TGTGCCAGCAGCTACGCCGGGACAGGGTATGGCTACACCTTC
>TRBV10-1|TRBJ2-3|-|17|-
CASSEDPEAYPTDTQYF
TGCGCCAGCAGTGAGGACCCGGAGGCCTACCCCACAGATACGCAGTATTTT
>TRBV18|TRBJ1-1|-|14|-
CASSPPSKNTEAFF
TGTGCCAGCTCACCACCATCCAAGAACACTGAAGCTTTCTTT
>TRBV6-5|TRBJ1-5|-|15|-
CASSSWAIKIQPQHF
TGTGCCAGCAGTTCATGGGCTATAAAAATCCAGCCCCAGCATTTT
>TRBV5-5|TRBJ2-5|-|14|TRBD2
CASSLEAGRETQYF
TGTGCCAGCAGCTTGGAGGCCGGGAGGGAGACCCAGTACTTC
>TRBV7-8|TRBJ2-5|-|13|-
CASSLLVQETQYF
TGTGCCAGCAGCTTACTAGTACAAGAGACCCAGTACTTC
>TRBV6-5|TRBJ2-7|-|14|TRBD1
CASSAGQGTYEQYF
TGTGCCAGCAGCGCCGGACAGGGGACCTACGAGCAGTACTTC
>TRBV3-1/TRBV3-2|TRBJ2-5|once|14|-
CASSQNGDQETQYF
TGTGCCAGCAGCCAAAACGGGGACCAAGAGACCCAGTACTTC
>TRBV2|TRBJ2-7|once|16|TRBD2
CASSPQLAGGYHEQYF
TGTGCCAGCAGTCCACAACTAGCGGGGGGGTATCACGAGCAGTACTTC
>TRBV27|TRBJ2-2|-|14|TRBD1
CASKPGQGSGELFF
TGTGCCAGCAAACCGGGACAGGGTTCCGGGGAGCTGTTTTTT
>TRBV7-3|TRBJ2-2|-|14|-
CASSLTAGTGELFF
TGTGCCAGCAGCTTAACGGCAGGCACCGGGGAGCTGTTTTTT
>TRBV12-3/TRBV12-4|TRBJ1-1|-|12|-
CASSFPGSEAFF
TGTGCCAGCAGTTTCCCAGGGTCTGAAGCTTTCTTT
>TRBV10-3|TRBJ1-2|-|14|-
CAIKGLLEVDGYTF
TGTGCCATCAAGGGACTCCTCGAGGTGGATGGCTACACCTTC
>TRBV6-5|TRBJ2-7|-|14|-
CASSYGTTIYEQYF
TGTGCCAGCAGTTACGGGACAACTATATACGAGCAGTACTTC
>TRBV7-8|TRBJ2-5|-|14|-
CASSLVTAEETQYF
TGTGCCAGCAGCTTAGTTACCGCGGAAGAGACCCAGTACTTC
>TRBV7-6|TRBJ2-1|-|18|TRBD2
CASSLKGLAGGYYNEQFF
TGTGCCAGCAGCTTAAAAGGACTAGCGGGGGGGTATTACAATGAGCAGTTCTTC
>TRBV10-2|TRBJ2-7|-|15|-
CASSELRRPAYEQYF
TGCGCCAGCAGTGAGCTAAGGAGACCAGCCTACGAGCAGTACTTC
>TRBV6-5|TRBJ1-2|few|14|-
CASSPPGGAYGYTF
TGTGCCAGCAGTCCCCCGGGGGGGGCCTATGGCTACACCTTC